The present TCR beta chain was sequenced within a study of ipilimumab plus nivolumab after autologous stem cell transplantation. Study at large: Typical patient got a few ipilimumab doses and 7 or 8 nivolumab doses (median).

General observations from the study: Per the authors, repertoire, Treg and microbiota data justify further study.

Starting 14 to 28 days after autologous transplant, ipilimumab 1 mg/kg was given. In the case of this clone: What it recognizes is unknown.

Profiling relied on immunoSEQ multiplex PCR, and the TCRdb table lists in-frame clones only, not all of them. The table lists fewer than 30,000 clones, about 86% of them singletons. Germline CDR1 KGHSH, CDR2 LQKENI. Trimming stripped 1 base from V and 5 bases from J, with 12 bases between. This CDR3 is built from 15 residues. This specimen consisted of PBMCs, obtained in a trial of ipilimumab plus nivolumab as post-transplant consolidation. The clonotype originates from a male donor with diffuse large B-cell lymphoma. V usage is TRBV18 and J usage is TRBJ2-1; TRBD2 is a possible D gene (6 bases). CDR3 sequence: CASSPRGTGNNEQFF. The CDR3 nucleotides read TGTGCCAGCTCACCACGCGGGACGGGCAACAATGAGCAGTTCTTC.